These T cell receptor beta chains were read from a single sample in a study of OX40 agonist ivuxolimab in advanced cancers. Here immunoSEQ multiplex PCR was the method, and the copy in TCRdb shows in-frame clones only, minus some. The sample consists of 65,000 to 90,000 clones, roughly 85% of them appearing once. The source was CD4+ or CD8+ T cells sorted from blood, collected in a trial of the OX40 agonist ivuxolimab. Receptors originate from an adult with an advanced solid tumor such as melanoma, head and neck, liver or kidney cancer. The CDR3 runs from the conserved cysteine through the conserved F or W. The D gene is left open where the match is weak. Not every row has a clone size; where given, it reads once, few, many or a size class.

D gene: TRBD2
J gene: TRBJ2-1
clone size: once
V gene: TRBV29-1
CDR3 DNA: TGCAGCGTTGCGTCCGGCGGGGGGTGGAATGAGCAGTTCTTC
CDR3 protein: CSVASGGGWNEQFF

D gene: NA
J gene: TRBJ2-3
clone size: once
V gene: TRBV30
CDR3 DNA: TGTGCCTGGAGTGTTGGGGGAGTCAATACGCAGTATTTT
CDR3 protein: CAWSVGGVNTQYF

D gene: NA
J gene: TRBJ1-2
clone size: NA
V gene: TRBV9
CDR3 DNA: TGTGCCAGCAGCGTAGATGACTATGGCTACACCTTC
CDR3 protein: CASSVDDYGYTF

D gene: NA
J gene: TRBJ2-4
clone size: NA
V gene: TRBV6-6
CDR3 DNA: TGTGCCAGCACCCCAAAATCCGTAGCCAAAAACATTCAGTACTTC
CDR3 protein: CASTPKSVAKNIQYF

D gene: NA
J gene: TRBJ2-2
clone size: NA
V gene: TRBV9
CDR3 DNA: TGTGCCAGCAGCACTCTACACGGCCCAGGCGGGGAGCTGTTTTTT
CDR3 protein: CASSTLHGPGGELFF

D gene: TRBD2
J gene: TRBJ2-1
clone size: NA
V gene: TRBV4-3
CDR3 DNA: TGCGCCAGCAGCCAAGATCTGATAGCGGGGGGCCCTTACAATGAGCAGTTCTTC
CDR3 protein: CASSQDLIAGGPYNEQFF

D gene: NA
J gene: TRBJ2-3
clone size: NA
V gene: TRBV9
CDR3 DNA: TGTGCCAGCAGCGTAGGGACTCGATCAGATACGCAGTATTTT
CDR3 protein: CASSVGTRSDTQYF

D gene: TRBD1
J gene: TRBJ2-7
clone size: NA
V gene: TRBV25-1
CDR3 DNA: TGTGCCAGCAGGGGCGTAGCCAGAGGGGACAGGGTGATCCACGAGCAGTACTTC
CDR3 protein: CASRGVARGDRVIHEQYF

D gene: NA
J gene: TRBJ1-2
clone size: NA
V gene: TRBV30
CDR3 DNA: TGTGCCTGGAGTGGCCCGCCCAGAAACTATGGCTACACCTTC
CDR3 protein: CAWSGPPRNYGYTF

D gene: NA
J gene: TRBJ1-5
clone size: NA
V gene: TRBV10-2
CDR3 DNA: TGCGCCAGCAGTGAGCCGGGAGCCAATCAGCCCCAGCATTTT
CDR3 protein: CASSEPGANQPQHF

D gene: NA
J gene: TRBJ2-1
clone size: NA
V gene: TRBV7-9
CDR3 DNA: TGTGCCAGCAGCTTACTAGCCCCTGAGCAGTTCTTC
CDR3 protein: CASSLLAPEQFF

D gene: NA
J gene: TRBJ1-2
clone size: NA
V gene: TRBV7-2
CDR3 DNA: TGTGCCAGCAGCTTAAAGTTCGTTGGGCGGAACGAAGGCTATGGCTACACCTTC
CDR3 protein: CASSLKFVGRNEGYGYTF

D gene: NA
J gene: TRBJ1-1
clone size: NA
V gene: TRBV9
CDR3 DNA: TGTGCCAGCAGCCCCGAGAGGACCACTGAAGCTTTCTTT
CDR3 protein: CASSPERTTEAFF

D gene: NA
J gene: TRBJ1-4
clone size: NA
V gene: TRBV4-1
CDR3 DNA: TGCGCCAGCAGCCCGGGGATCAGGAAACCTAATGAAAAACTGTTTTTT
CDR3 protein: CASSPGIRKPNEKLFF

D gene: NA
J gene: TRBJ1-5
clone size: few
V gene: TRBV7-2
CDR3 DNA: TGTGCCAGCAGCTTCTCTGGGGCTGGCAATCAGCCCCAGCATTTT
CDR3 protein: CASSFSGAGNQPQHF

D gene: NA
J gene: TRBJ2-5
clone size: NA
V gene: TRBV4-3
CDR3 DNA: TGCGCCAGCAGCCAAGAAAATCGGCGGCAAGAGACCCAGTACTTC
CDR3 protein: CASSQENRRQETQYF

D gene: NA
J gene: TRBJ2-6
clone size: NA
V gene: TRBV19
CDR3 DNA: TGTGCCAGTAGCCCCTGGGAGACCTCTGGGGCCAACGTCCTGACTTTC
CDR3 protein: CASSPWETSGANVLTF

D gene: NA
J gene: TRBJ2-7
clone size: NA
V gene: TRBV11-2
CDR3 DNA: TGTGCCAGCAGCTTACGCGGACCCTCCTACGAGCAGTACTTC
CDR3 protein: CASSLRGPSYEQYF

D gene: NA
J gene: TRBJ2-7
clone size: once
V gene: TRBV6-6
CDR3 DNA: TGTGCCAGCAGCCCCGGGACACACTCCTACGAGCAGTACTTC
CDR3 protein: CASSPGTHSYEQYF

D gene: TRBD2
J gene: TRBJ2-5
clone size: NA
V gene: TRBV4-2
CDR3 DNA: TGTGCCAGCAGCCAAGCGGGGGGGGGAGAGACCCAGTACTTC
CDR3 protein: CASSQAGGGETQYF

D gene: TRBD1
J gene: TRBJ2-5
clone size: NA
V gene: TRBV27
CDR3 DNA: TGTGCCAGCACCCTCCGAGGGACAGCTCAAGAGACCCAGTACTTC
CDR3 protein: CASTLRGTAQETQYF

D gene: NA
J gene: TRBJ1-1
clone size: NA
V gene: TRBV4-2
CDR3 DNA: TGTGCCAGCAGCCAAGGACAGAGCAACACTGAAGCTTTCTTT
CDR3 protein: CASSQGQSNTEAFF

D gene: TRBD1
J gene: TRBJ1-2
clone size: NA
V gene: TRBV4-1
CDR3 DNA: TGCGCCAGCAGCCAAGGACAGGGGGCGCGGGGCTACACCTTC
CDR3 protein: CASSQGQGARGYTF

D gene: TRBD2
J gene: TRBJ2-2
clone size: NA
V gene: TRBV4-2
CDR3 DNA: TGTGCCAGCAGCCAAGATAAAACTAGCGGTGGTCGGGAGCTGTTTTTT
CDR3 protein: CASSQDKTSGGRELFF

D gene: TRBD1
J gene: TRBJ1-6
clone size: NA
V gene: TRBV7-2
CDR3 DNA: TGTGCCAGCAGCCCAACAGGGGGCAGGGCACCCCTCCACTTT
CDR3 protein: CASSPTGGRAPLHF

D gene: TRBD1
J gene: TRBJ2-7
clone size: NA
V gene: TRBV11-2
CDR3 DNA: TGTGCCAGCAGCTCTGTGAGGGACAGGGGTCGTGGGGAGCAGTACTTC
CDR3 protein: CASSSVRDRGRGEQYF

D gene: TRBD1
J gene: TRBJ1-5
clone size: NA
V gene: TRBV7-2
CDR3 DNA: TGTGCCAGCAGCTTAGGGGGACAGGGGGCGCGGCAGCCCCAGCATTTT
CDR3 protein: CASSLGGQGARQPQHF

D gene: NA
J gene: TRBJ1-1
clone size: NA
V gene: TRBV7-2
CDR3 DNA: TGTGCCAGCAGCTTCGATCGGGGTACTGAAGCTTTCTTT
CDR3 protein: CASSFDRGTEAFF

D gene: NA
J gene: TRBJ1-1
clone size: NA
V gene: TRBV11-2
CDR3 DNA: TGTGCCAGCAGCTTATGGCGGGACTTGAACACTGAAGCTTTCTTT
CDR3 protein: CASSLWRDLNTEAFF

D gene: TRBD1
J gene: TRBJ1-1
clone size: NA
V gene: TRBV6-5
CDR3 DNA: TGTGCCAGCAGTTACTCGAGTCAGGGGGCAGGTACTGAAGCTTTCTTT
CDR3 protein: CASSYSSQGAGTEAFF

D gene: TRBD2
J gene: TRBJ2-1
clone size: NA
V gene: TRBV4-3
CDR3 DNA: TGCGCCAGCAGCCAAGCGCGGGGGGATCGGTACAATGAGCAGTTCTTC
CDR3 protein: CASSQARGDRYNEQFF

D gene: NA
J gene: TRBJ2-1
clone size: few
V gene: TRBV2
CDR3 DNA: TGTGCCAGCGAGAACACGATAGGTAATGAGCAGTTCTTC
CDR3 protein: CASENTIGNEQFF

D gene: TRBD1
J gene: TRBJ2-4
clone size: NA
V gene: TRBV6-5
CDR3 DNA: TGTGCCAGCAGTCACAAAAGGACAGGTCCAAACATTCAGTACTTC
CDR3 protein: CASSHKRTGPNIQYF

D gene: NA
J gene: TRBJ1-2
clone size: few
V gene: TRBV30
CDR3 DNA: TGTGCCTGGAAAGGGGCGGGCTCTAACTATGGCTACACCTTC
CDR3 protein: CAWKGAGSNYGYTF

D gene: NA
J gene: TRBJ2-7
clone size: NA
V gene: TRBV6-1
CDR3 DNA: TGTGCCAGCAGTGTCGATCAGGGGGGCTTC
CDR3 protein: CASSVDQGGF

D gene: NA
J gene: TRBJ2-1
clone size: once
V gene: TRBV7-9
CDR3 DNA: TGTGCCAGCTCCCCCGCCGGGACGGAGGCACTCAATGAGCAGTTCTTC
CDR3 protein: CASSPAGTEALNEQFF

D gene: NA
J gene: TRBJ2-2
clone size: NA
V gene: TRBV5-8
CDR3 DNA: TGTGCCAGCAGCTGGGCACGACATGTGTCCCCCGGGGAGCTGTTTTTT
CDR3 protein: CASSWARHVSPGELFF

D gene: NA
J gene: TRBJ2-2
clone size: NA
V gene: TRBV10-3
CDR3 DNA: TGTGCCATCACCCAGGGCCCGAACACCGGGGAGCTGTTTTTT
CDR3 protein: CAITQGPNTGELFF

D gene: NA
J gene: TRBJ2-2
clone size: once
V gene: TRBV9
CDR3 DNA: TGTGCCAGCAGCGTCGACAGTTCGAACACCGGGGAGCTGTTTTTT
CDR3 protein: CASSVDSSNTGELFF

D gene: TRBD2
J gene: TRBJ2-2
clone size: NA
V gene: TRBV9
CDR3 DNA: TGTGCCAGCAGCGTAGGCCTAGCGGGGGGCCGGGACACCGGGGAGCTGTTTTTT
CDR3 protein: CASSVGLAGGRDTGELFF

D gene: NA
J gene: TRBJ1-1
clone size: NA
V gene: TRBV7-2
CDR3 DNA: TGTGCCAGCAGCTTAGTTATCGGTCAGAACACTGAAGCTTTCTTT
CDR3 protein: CASSLVIGQNTEAFF